The 7 T cell receptor beta chains below come from one sample, sequenced in a study of cytomegalovirus exposure and HLA in healthy donors. 60 Vbeta and 13 Jbeta primers were used in PCR. Some clones are missing from TCRdb's copy, which holds only in-frame ones; the method was immunoSEQ multiplex PCR. The profile covers about 120,000 clones, with around 84% appearing a single time and about 3.5% taken by the ten largest. Source material: PBMCs. The receptors originated from a woman younger than 45 in good health and CMV-seropositive.

This clone was counted a few times. The V call is TRBV19, the J call TRBJ2-5, with 10 positions matching TRBD2. This CDR3 spans 14 amino acids. J was trimmed by 7 bases and V by 9 bases; bases with no gene match: 11. The germline V gene has CDR1 LNHDA and CDR2 SQIVND (reference sequence). The CDR3 nucleotides are TGTGCCAGGGGGTGGGAGCGGGGGGGCGTGACCCAGTACTTC. It is translated as CARGWERGGVTQYF.

This clone was counted only a few times. J is TRBJ2-1 and V is TRBV7-2, with 10 bases fitting TRBD2. Trimming at V came to 0 bases and at J to 3 bases, leaving 14 bases not matched to a gene. The CDR3 loop spans 20 amino acids. Looked up from germline, CDR1 is SGHTA and CDR2 is FQGNSA. CDR3 coding DNA: TGTGCCAGCAGCTTAGCTGGGTGGCTAGCGGGGGCACACATCTACAATGAGCAGTTCTTC. It codes for CASSLAGWLAGAHIYNEQFF.

J is TRBJ2-2 and V is TRBV4-2; D is unresolved. With 1 base removed from V and 4 bases from J, the gap between germline ends came to 7 bases. Germline values: CDR1 LGHNA, CDR2 YNFKEQ. There are 14 residues in the CDR3. The CDR3 nucleotides read TGTGCCAGCAGCCAAGGGCCAACCACCGGGGAGCTGTTTTTT. Protein: CASSQGPTTGELFF.

This clone showed up just a few times. The chain joins TRBV10-1 to TRBJ2-3; TRBD1 matches at 8 bases. The V and J ends lost 7 bases and 7 bases, in that order; junction bases with no gene match: 13. Germline V gene sequence: CDR1 WNHNN, CDR2 SYGVQD (reference sequence). This CDR3 region has 15 residues. Written as DNA, the CDR3 is TGCGCCAGCAATGTTCGACAGGGGTTGTCTAATACGCAGTATTTT. This translates into CASNVRQGLSNTQYF.

Concerning this clone: Other DNA sequences within the sample encode an identical CDR3. This rearrangement joins TRBV5-1 to TRBJ2-2; maybe TRBD1 (5 bases). Per the germline V gene, CDR1 is SGHRS and CDR2 is YFSETQ. The length of the CDR3 is 15 residues. Trimming stripped 4 bases from V and 1 base from J, with 11 bases between. CDR3 region: CASSPLDRNTGELFF. The CDR3 DNA reads as TGCGCCAGCAGCCCCCTCGACAGGAACACCGGGGAGCTGTTTTTT.

This rearrangement joins TRBV7-2 to TRBJ2-3, with TRBD2 identical over 8 bases. Per germline, CDR1 SGHTA and CDR2 FQGNSA. V gave up 5 bases and J gave up 4 bases; unmatched junction bases: 8. The CDR3 is 15 residues long. Written as DNA, the CDR3 is TGTGCCAGCAGCCGATTCGGACTAGCAGCAGATACGCAGTATTTT. It yields the protein CASSRFGLAADTQYF.

This clone was detected only a few times. This rearrangement joins TRBV4-1 to TRBJ1-4; TRBD1 aligns across 11 bases. CDR1 and CDR2 from the germline V gene are MGHRA and YSYEKL. The CDR3 extends over 14 amino acids. Trimming at V came to 4 bases and at J to 7 bases, leaving 2 bases not matched to a gene. The CDR3 loop reads CASSPGTGGEKLFF. CDR3 DNA: TGCGCCAGCAGCCCCGGGACAGGGGGTGAAAAACTGTTTTTT.